These 26 T cell receptor beta chains share one sample of origin, sequenced in a study of T cell responses to AZD1222 COVID-19 vaccine. Sequencing used immunoSEQ multiplex PCR; TCRdb keeps in-frame clones, though not all of them. This sample carries approximately 220,000 clones, 90% to 95% of them seen once, and the ten largest clones take 1%. The specimen comprised peripheral blood, sampled on day 0 of MenACWY control vaccination. The receptors derive from an adult in good health.

The rearrangement joins TRBV18 to TRBJ2-7; a possible D gene is TRBD1 (6 bases). The CDR3 runs to 16 residues. V was shortened by 1 base and J by 0 bases, with 13 bases between the two germline ends. Germline-derived CDR1 and CDR2 are KGHSH and LQKENI. The CDR3 region is CASSPQITGPSYEQYF. DNA of the CDR3: TGTGCCAGCTCACCACAGATTACAGGGCCCTCCTACGAGCAGTACTTC. Complete variable domain (other parts from reference TRBV18 and TRBJ2-7): NAGVMQNPRHLVRRRGQEARLRCSPMKGHSHVYWYRQLPEEGLKFMVYLQKENIIDESGMPKERFSAEFPKEGPSILRIQQVVRGDSAAYFCASSPQITGPSYEQYFGPGTRLTVT.

In this sample, this clone turned up once. The chain carries TRBV10-1 and TRBJ1-5; TRBD1 aligns across 9 bases. V dropped 4 bases and J dropped 7; count of bases not matched to a gene: 11. The germline gives CDR1 WNHNN, CDR2 SYGVQD (reference sequence). This CDR3 contains 16 residues. This CDR3 reads CASSAPGTGSRQPQHF. CDR3 bases: TGCGCCAGCAGTGCCCCCGGGACAGGGAGCCGCCAGCCCCAGCATTTT.

This sequence joins TRBV5-6 and TRBJ1-5; D is unresolved. The CDR3 spans 13 residues. CDR1 and CDR2 from the germline V gene are SGHDT and YYEEEE. The ends were cut back, 2 bases at V and 9 bases at J, with 12 bases in the middle. CDR3 amino acids: CASSFYSQGPQHF. CDR3 DNA sequence: TGTGCCAGCAGCTTCTATTCCCAAGGGCCCCAGCATTTT.

The gene calls are TRBV11-2 and TRBJ2-6; TRBD1 matches at 8 bases. The trim removed 2 bases at V and 0 bases at J, leaving 6 bases unmatched. Looked up from germline, CDR1 is SGHAT and CDR2 is FQNNGV. The CDR3 extends over 18 amino acids. CDR3 in amino acids: CASSLSGTGVSGANVLTF. The DNA of the CDR3 is TGTGCCAGCAGCTTATCAGGGACAGGAGTCTCTGGGGCCAACGTCCTGACTTTC.

V and J are TRBV4-1 and TRBJ1-4; D perhaps matches TRBD1 (5 bases). This CDR3 is built from 15 residues. V shed 6 bases and J shed 0 bases, with 11 bases lying between them. Germline values: CDR1 MGHRA, CDR2 YSYEKL. CDR3 sequence: CASSAPTATNEKLFF. Written as DNA, the CDR3 is TGCGCCAGCAGTGCTCCGACAGCAACTAATGAAAAACTGTTTTTT.

The chain recombines TRBV3-1 (or the pseudogene TRBV3-2) with TRBJ1-1; D might be TRBD1 (5 bases). The CDR3 loop spans 14 amino acids. Trimming took off 5 bases at V and 3 bases at J, with 13 bases between the two ends. Per the germline V gene, CDR1 is LGHDT and CDR2 is YNNKEL (reference sequence). In nucleotides, the CDR3 is TGTGCCAGCAGCTCCACGCCGGGGGACACTGAAGCTTTCTTT. It yields the protein CASSSTPGDTEAFF.

CDR3 sequence reads: CSVQGRDSYEQYF. CDR3 nucleotide sequence: TGCAGCGTGCAGGGACGGGACTCCTACGAGCAGTACTTC. The V call is TRBV29-1, the J call TRBJ2-7; the D call may be TRBD1 or TRBD2 (5 bases each). CDR1 is SQVTM, CDR2 ANQGSEA, per germline. V was cut by 6 bases and J by 0 bases, with 12 bases left in between. This CDR3 is built from 13 residues.

The V call is TRBV25-1, the J call TRBJ1-2; possibly TRBD1 for D (6 bases). V was cut by 4 bases and J by 4 bases, with 22 bases left in between. Germline V gives CDR1 MGHDK, CDR2 SYGVNS. The CDR3 has 17 amino acids. The CDR3 region is CASSGGAGTPSGYGYTF. The CDR3, as DNA: TGTGCCAGCAGTGGGGGGGCAGGCACTCCCTCGGGCTATGGCTACACCTTC.

A single count supports this clone. The chain carries TRBV5-8 and TRBJ1-6; possibly TRBD1 for D (5 bases). V shed 3 bases and J shed 2 bases, with 12 bases lying between them. Looked up from germline, CDR1 is SGHTS and CDR2 is YDEGEE. This CDR3 is built from 16 residues. In nucleotides, the CDR3 is TGTGCCAGCAGCTCCGGGACCAGCCCCTATAATTCACCCCTCCACTTT. Amino acids: CASSSGTSPYNSPLHF. Full variable domain (outside the CDR3, taken from reference TRBV5-8 and TRBJ1-6): EAGVTQSPTHLIKTRGQQATLRCSPISGHTSVYWYQQALGLGLQFLLWYDEGEERNRGNFPPRFSGRQFPNYSSELNVNALELEDSALYLCASSSGTSPYNSPLHFGNGTRLTVT.

The V call is TRBV2, the J call TRBJ1-2, with D hard to call. The ends were cut back, 6 bases at V and 2 bases at J, with 10 bases in the middle. CDR3 length equals 13 residues. Germline V gene sequence: CDR1 SNHLY, CDR2 FYNNEI. CDR3 sequence reads: CASRLRLNYGYTF. DNA of the CDR3: TGTGCCAGCAGGCTTCGACTGAACTATGGCTACACCTTC.

The chain recombines TRBV5-4 with TRBJ1-3; TRBD1 is a possible D gene (6 bases). The germline V gene encodes CDR1 SGHNT and CDR2 YYREEE (reference sequence). The CDR3 runs 15 residues. V shed 4 bases and J shed 0 bases, with 11 bases lying between them. CDR3 in DNA: TGTGCCAGCAGCCCCGGACAGAACTCTGGAAACACCATATATTTT. This gives the protein CASSPGQNSGNTIYF.

The genes are TRBV6-6 and TRBJ1-5; 7 bases map to TRBD1. The V gene end was trimmed by 7 bases and the J gene end by 4 bases; junction bases not matched to a gene: 4. Germline V gene sequence: CDR1 MNHNY, CDR2 SVGAGI (reference sequence). The CDR3 runs 13 residues. The CDR3, as DNA: TGTGCCAGCAAGGGGGCCGGGAATCAGCCCCAGCATTTT. Encoded protein: CASKGAGNQPQHF.

The chain carries TRBV18 and TRBJ2-7; 10 bases map to TRBD1. V was pared by 1 base and J by 2 bases, with 5 bases of the junction left unmatched. Germline CDR1 KGHSH, CDR2 LQKENI. There are 16 residues in the CDR3. Here the CDR3 DNA reads TGTGCCAGCTCACCACAGGGGGACAGGGGACCCTACGAGCAGTACTTC. It translates to CASSPQGDRGPYEQYF. The full variable domain, rest sourced from reference TRBV18 and TRBJ2-7, is NAGVMQNPRHLVRRRGQEARLRCSPMKGHSHVYWYRQLPEEGLKFMVYLQKENIIDESGMPKERFSAEFPKEGPSILRIQQVVRGDSAAYFCASSPQGDRGPYEQYFGPGTRLTVT.

The chain has TRBV5-4 and TRBJ2-7, with 7 positions matching TRBD2. This CDR3 region has 14 residues. V lost 4 bases to trimming and J lost 2 bases; unmatched junction nucleotides: 6. CDR1 is SGHNT, CDR2 YYREEE, per germline (reference sequence). The CDR3 sequence: CASSEGLPTYEQYF. Written as DNA, the CDR3 is TGTGCCAGCAGCGAGGGACTACCGACCTACGAGCAGTACTTC.

This clone has only a few counts. This chain joins TRBV4-1 and TRBJ2-5, with D tentatively TRBD1 (6 bases). CDR1 is MGHRA, CDR2 YSYEKL, per germline. CDR3 length equals 13 residues. Trimming took off 5 bases at V and 5 bases at J, with 12 bases between the two ends. CDR3 protein: CASSLTGRETQYF. The CDR3 DNA follows: TGCGCCAGCAGCTTGACAGGACGGGAGACCCAGTACTTC.

The rearrangement links TRBV7-9 to TRBJ1-2, with 7 bases that match TRBD1. The CDR3 totals 14 residues. After removal of 0 bases from V and 7 bases from J, the junction contained 5 bases not matched to a gene. Germline values: CDR1 SEHNR, CDR2 FQNEAQ (reference sequence). CDR3 nucleotides: TGTGCCAGCAGCTTAGCCGACAGGGTTGCTGGCTACACCTTC. Translating it yields CASSLADRVAGYTF.

The chain uses TRBV30 and TRBJ1-2, with D possibly being TRBD1 (5 bases). V lost 6 bases and J lost 0, with 11 bases in between. CDR1 and CDR2 (germline): GTSNPN, SVGIG (reference sequence). The CDR3 contains 13 residues. CDR3 amino acids: CACTQGANYGYTF. DNA for the CDR3: TGTGCCTGTACGCAGGGAGCTAACTATGGCTACACCTTC.

The gene calls are TRBV2 and TRBJ2-5; 8 positions agree with TRBD1. The CDR3 has 12 amino acids. Germline CDR1 SNHLY, CDR2 FYNNEI. V shed 9 bases, J shed 6 bases, and the junction held 6 bases outside the gene matches. The CDR3, as DNA: TGTGCCAGTCTTGACAGGGGAAAGACCCAGTACTTC. This codes for CASLDRGKTQYF.

The genes are TRBV5-1 and TRBJ1-1, with TRBD1 identical over 7 bases. V shed 4 bases and J 0 bases; nucleotides not matched to a gene: 12. CDR1 is SGHRS, CDR2 YFSETQ, per germline. CDR3 length equals 17 residues. The chain's CDR3 is CASSRTTGIPMNTEAFF. CDR3 nucleotide sequence: TGCGCCAGCAGCCGCACGACAGGGATCCCTATGAACACTGAAGCTTTCTTT.

The rearrangement uses TRBV3-1 (or the pseudogene TRBV3-2) and TRBJ1-4; no clear D. Germline loops: CDR1 LGHDT, CDR2 YNNKEL (reference sequence). The CDR3 spans 15 residues. The germline V and J ends were trimmed by 3 bases and 0 bases, with 8 bases remaining between them. CDR3 loop: CASSQRTATNEKLFF. In DNA form, the CDR3 reads TGTGCCAGCAGCCAGCGGACGGCAACTAATGAAAAACTGTTTTTT.

J is TRBJ2-1 and V is TRBV7-2, with D perhaps matching TRBD1 or TRBD2 (5 bases each). The CDR3 has 15 amino acids. V was shortened by 5 bases and J by 7 bases, with 18 bases between the two germline ends. Germline lookup yields CDR1 SGHTA and CDR2 FQGNSA. Here the CDR3 DNA reads TGTGCCAGCAGCCCATCGTATGGGGGTTTGAATGAGCAGTTCTTC. The encoded protein is CASSPSYGGLNEQFF.

The chain is built from TRBV6-5 and TRBJ1-2; TRBD1 might be the D (5 bases). The CDR3 extends over 13 amino acids. Per the germline V gene, CDR1 is MNHEY and CDR2 is SVGAGI. The V end was cut by 6 bases, the J end by 4 bases, with 12 bases between. The CDR3 protein is CASRAGVIYGYTF. The DNA of the CDR3 is TGTGCCAGCAGGGCGGGGGTGATCTATGGCTACACCTTC.

The gene calls are TRBV9 and TRBJ1-2; TRBD1 might be the D (5 bases). V was clipped by 2 bases and J by 0 bases, with 11 bases between them. The CDR3 covers 15 residues. The germline V gene has CDR1 SGDLS and CDR2 YYNGEE. CDR3 in amino acids: CASSVGVLANYGYTF. CDR3 DNA sequence: TGTGCCAGCAGCGTGGGGGTTCTGGCTAACTATGGCTACACCTTC.

The V call is TRBV2, the J call TRBJ1-1; 7 bases map to TRBD1. V lost 3 bases and J lost 4; bases outside the gene matches: 5. The CDR3 covers 14 residues. Germline CDR1 and CDR2: SNHLY and FYNNEI. CDR3 DNA sequence: TGTGCCAGCAGTGACTACAGGGGAGCCACTGAAGCTTTCTTT. This codes for CASSDYRGATEAFF.

V is TRBV11-3 and J is TRBJ2-3, with 9 bases aligning to TRBD2. The CDR3 totals 15 residues. CDR1 and CDR2 (germline): SGHNT, YENEEA. Unmatched junction bases numbered 5, after V lost 1 base and J lost 6 bases. DNA of the CDR3: TGTGCCAGCAGCTTAGTTGGCGGGGGGGACGATACGCAGTATTTT. As protein: CASSLVGGGDDTQYF.

This chain uses TRBV6-6 with TRBJ1-6, with a weak D call TRBD1 (5 bases). From germline, CDR1 is MNHNY and CDR2 SVGAGI (reference sequence). The CDR3 runs to 15 residues. The germline V and J ends were trimmed by 7 bases and 9 bases, with 19 bases remaining between them. CDR3 sequence: CASTLGGGLGSPLHF. CDR3 DNA sequence: TGTGCCAGCACCCTCGGGGGGGGATTGGGTTCACCCCTCCACTTT.